This T cell receptor beta chain appears in the sequencing data of a study of blood T cell repertoires in COVID-19. At the level of the study: Sites across the United States, Italy and Spain contributed samples from acute and convalescent COVID-19. PBMCs, B-cell-depleted T cells, or T cells were the source of the cDNA or gDNA that made up the material.

Authors' methods: Amplification from reference gene primers served as the basis for estimated nucleated cell counts. Sequencing used immunoSEQ multiplex PCR; TCRdb keeps in-frame clones, though not all of them. V and J calls and clone size come straight from that table; D and trimming were deduced from the DNA. Of tens of thousands of clones in the sample, roughly 68% were seen once. The CDR3 consists of 17 residues. V shed 7 bases and J shed 7 bases, with 26 bases lying between them. Germline V lookup: CDR1 MNHEY, CDR2 SMNVEV (reference sequence). The clonotype comes from a woman older than 75 with acute or convalescent COVID-19. The gene calls are TRBV27 and TRBJ2-1; a weak D match, TRBD2 (6 bases). What was sequenced was peripheral blood. This chain's CDR3 is CASKLGWERLVGNEQFF. Written as DNA, the CDR3 is TGTGCCAGCAAGTTAGGGTGGGAGCGACTAGTGGGTAATGAGCAGTTCTTC.